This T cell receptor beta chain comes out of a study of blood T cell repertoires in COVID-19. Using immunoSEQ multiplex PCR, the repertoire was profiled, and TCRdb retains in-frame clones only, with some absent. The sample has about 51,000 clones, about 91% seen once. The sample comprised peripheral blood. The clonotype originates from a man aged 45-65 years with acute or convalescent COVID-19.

The CDR3 reads CSVRETGSFRGTEAFF. CDR3 DNA sequence: TGCAGCGTGAGGGAGACAGGTTCATTCCGGGGCACTGAAGCTTTCTTT. The gene calls are TRBV29-1 and TRBJ1-1, with D perhaps TRBD1 (6 bases). Trimming shortened V by 6 bases and J by 4 bases, and 24 bases separated the two germline ends. The CDR3 is made up of 16 amino acids. From germline, CDR1 is SQVTM and CDR2 ANQGSEA.